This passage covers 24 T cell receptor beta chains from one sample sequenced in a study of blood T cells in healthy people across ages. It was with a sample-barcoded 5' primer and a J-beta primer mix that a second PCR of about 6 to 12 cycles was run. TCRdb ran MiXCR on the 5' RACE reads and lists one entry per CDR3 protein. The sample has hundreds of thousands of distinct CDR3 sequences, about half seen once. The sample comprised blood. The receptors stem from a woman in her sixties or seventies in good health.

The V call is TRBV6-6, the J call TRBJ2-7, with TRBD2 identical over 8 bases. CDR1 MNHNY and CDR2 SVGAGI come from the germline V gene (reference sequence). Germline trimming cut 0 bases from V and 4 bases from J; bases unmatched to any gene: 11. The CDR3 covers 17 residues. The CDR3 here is CASSYSSGLGAVYEQYF. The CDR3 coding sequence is TGTGCCAGCAGTTACTCGTCGGGACTAGGGGCCGTTTACGAGCAGTACTTC.

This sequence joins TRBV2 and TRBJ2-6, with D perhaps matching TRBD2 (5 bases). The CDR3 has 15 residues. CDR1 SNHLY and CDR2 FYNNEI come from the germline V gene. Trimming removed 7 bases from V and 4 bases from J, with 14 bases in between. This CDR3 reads CASTERVAGANVLTF. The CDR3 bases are TGTGCCAGCACTGAGAGGGTGGCCGGGGCCAACGTCCTGACTTTC.

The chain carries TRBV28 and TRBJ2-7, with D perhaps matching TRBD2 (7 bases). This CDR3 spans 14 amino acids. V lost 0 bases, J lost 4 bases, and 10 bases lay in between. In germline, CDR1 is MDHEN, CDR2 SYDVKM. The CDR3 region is CASSLWGGLYEQYF. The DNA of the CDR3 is TGTGCCAGCAGTTTATGGGGGGGGCTGTACGAGCAGTACTTC.

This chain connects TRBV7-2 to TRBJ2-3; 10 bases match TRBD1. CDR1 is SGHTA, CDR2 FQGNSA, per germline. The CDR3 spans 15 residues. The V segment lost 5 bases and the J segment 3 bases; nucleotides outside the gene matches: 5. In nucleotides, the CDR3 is TGTGCCAGCAGCCACAGGACAGGGGGAACAGATACGCAGTATTTT. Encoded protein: CASSHRTGGTDTQYF.

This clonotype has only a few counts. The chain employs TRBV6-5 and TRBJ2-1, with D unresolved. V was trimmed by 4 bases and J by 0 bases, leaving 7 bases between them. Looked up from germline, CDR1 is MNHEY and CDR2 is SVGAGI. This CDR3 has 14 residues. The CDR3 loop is CASSFASSYNEQFF. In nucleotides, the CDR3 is TGTGCCAGCAGTTTCGCATCCTCCTACAATGAGCAGTTCTTC.

The CDR3 spells CASSPGQTTFLTDTQYF. The CDR3 DNA sequence: TGTGCCAGCAGCCCCGGACAGACTACTTTCCTCACAGATACGCAGTATTTT. The chain combines TRBV7-9 with TRBJ2-3; tentatively, D is TRBD1 (6 bases). The germline CDR1 and CDR2 sequences are SEHNR and FQNEAQ (reference sequence). Trimming took off 5 bases at V and 2 bases at J, with 20 bases between the two ends. This CDR3 has 17 residues. The variable domain in full, with the rest retrieved from reference TRBV7-9 and TRBJ2-3, is DTGVSQNPRHKITKRGQNVTFRCDPISEHNRLYWYRQTLGQGPEFLTYFQNEAQLEKSRLLSDRFSAERPKGSFSTLEIQRTEQGDSAMYLCASSPGQTTFLTDTQYFGPGTRLTVL.

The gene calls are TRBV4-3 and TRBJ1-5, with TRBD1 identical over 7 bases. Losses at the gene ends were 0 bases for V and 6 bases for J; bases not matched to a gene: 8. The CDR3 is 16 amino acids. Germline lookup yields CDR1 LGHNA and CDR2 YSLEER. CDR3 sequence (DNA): TGCGCCAGCAGCCAAGAGTACCGACAGGGACCTCAGCCCCAGCATTTT. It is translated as CASSQEYRQGPQPQHF.

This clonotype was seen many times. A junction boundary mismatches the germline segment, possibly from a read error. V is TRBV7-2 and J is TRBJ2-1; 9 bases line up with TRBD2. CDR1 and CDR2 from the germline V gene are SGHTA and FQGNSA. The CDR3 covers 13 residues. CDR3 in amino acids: CASRLAGVNEQFF. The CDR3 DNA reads TGTGCCAGCAGGTTAGCGGGAGTAAATGAGCAGTTCTTC.

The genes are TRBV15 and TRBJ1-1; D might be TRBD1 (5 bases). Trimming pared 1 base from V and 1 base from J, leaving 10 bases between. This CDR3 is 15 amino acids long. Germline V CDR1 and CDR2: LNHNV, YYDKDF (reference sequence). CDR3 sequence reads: CATSRGPGQNTEAFF. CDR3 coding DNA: TGTGCCACCAGCAGAGGTCCCGGACAGAACACTGAAGCTTTCTTT.

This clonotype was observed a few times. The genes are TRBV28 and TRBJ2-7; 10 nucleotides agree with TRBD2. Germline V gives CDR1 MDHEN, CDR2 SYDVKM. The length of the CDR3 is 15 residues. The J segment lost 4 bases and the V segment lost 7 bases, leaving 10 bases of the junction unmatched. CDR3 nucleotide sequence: TGTGCCAGCACCCACGGGGCTAGCGGGAGATACGAGCAGTACTTC. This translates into CASTHGASGRYEQYF.

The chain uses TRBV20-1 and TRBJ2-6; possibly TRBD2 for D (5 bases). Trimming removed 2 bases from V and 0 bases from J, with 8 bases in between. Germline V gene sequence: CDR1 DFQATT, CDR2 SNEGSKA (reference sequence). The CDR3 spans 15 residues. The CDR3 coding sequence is TGCAGTGCTAGACAAGGGAGCTCTGGGGCCAACGTCCTGACTTTC. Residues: CSARQGSSGANVLTF.

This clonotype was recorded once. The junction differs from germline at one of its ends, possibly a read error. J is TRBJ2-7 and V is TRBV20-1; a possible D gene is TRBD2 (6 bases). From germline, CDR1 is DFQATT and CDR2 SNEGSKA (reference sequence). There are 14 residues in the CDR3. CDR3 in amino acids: CSTRARGGTYEQYF. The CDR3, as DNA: TGCAGTACTAGAGCCCGAGGCGGGACCTACGAGCAGTACTTC.

CDR3 coding DNA: TGTGCCTGGAGTATGATTTTGGCTCGGGGCGAGCAGTACTTC. This encodes CAWSMILARGEQYF. The rearrangement joins TRBV30 to TRBJ2-7; possibly TRBD2 for D (5 bases). Germline V lookup: CDR1 GTSNPN, CDR2 SVGIG (reference sequence). Trimming shortened V by 2 bases and J by 6 bases, and 17 bases separated the two germline ends. This CDR3 comprises 14 residues.

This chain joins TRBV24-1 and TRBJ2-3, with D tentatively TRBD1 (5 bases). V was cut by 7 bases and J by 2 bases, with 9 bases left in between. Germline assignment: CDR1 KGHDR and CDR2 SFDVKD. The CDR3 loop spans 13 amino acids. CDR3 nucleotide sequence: TGTGCCACCAGCACAGGAACCACAGATACGCAGTATTTT. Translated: CATSTGTTDTQYF.

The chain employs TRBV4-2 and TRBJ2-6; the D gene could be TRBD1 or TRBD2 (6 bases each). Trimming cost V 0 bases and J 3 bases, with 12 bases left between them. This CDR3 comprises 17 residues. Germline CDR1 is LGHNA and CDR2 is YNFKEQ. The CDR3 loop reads CASSQDWGAIGANVLTF. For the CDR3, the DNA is TGTGCCAGCAGCCAAGATTGGGGGGCCATTGGGGCCAACGTCCTGACTTTC.

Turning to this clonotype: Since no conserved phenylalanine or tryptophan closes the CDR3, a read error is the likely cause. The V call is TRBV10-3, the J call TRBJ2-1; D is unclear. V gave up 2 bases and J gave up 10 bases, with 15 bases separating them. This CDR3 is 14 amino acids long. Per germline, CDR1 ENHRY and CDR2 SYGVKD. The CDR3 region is CAISEGGSSLEQFY. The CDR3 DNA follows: TGTGCCATCAGTGAGGGCGGCTCCTCGTTGGAGCAGTTCTAC.

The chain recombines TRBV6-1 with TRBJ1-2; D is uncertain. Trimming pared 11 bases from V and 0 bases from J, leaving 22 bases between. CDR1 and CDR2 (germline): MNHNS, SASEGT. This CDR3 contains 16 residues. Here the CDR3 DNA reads TGTGCCTGTCGTCGGGGTTATCAGGATTCTAACTATGGCTACACCTTC. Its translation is CACRRGYQDSNYGYTF.

CDR3 protein: CASSLIAGSSYEQYF. CDR3 in DNA: TGTGCCAGCAGCTTAATAGCGGGATCTTCCTACGAGCAGTACTTC. The chain couples TRBV5-5 to TRBJ2-7; 8 nucleotides match TRBD2. Per germline, CDR1 SGHKS and CDR2 YYEKEE (reference sequence). J gave up 1 base and V 2 bases, and 5 bases lay outside the gene matches. This CDR3 is built from 15 residues.

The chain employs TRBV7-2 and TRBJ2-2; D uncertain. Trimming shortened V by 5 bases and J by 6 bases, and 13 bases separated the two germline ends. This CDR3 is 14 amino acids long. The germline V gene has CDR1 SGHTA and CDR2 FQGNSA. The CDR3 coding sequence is TGTGCCAGCAGCCCCATACCCTTGCCCGGGGAGCTGTTTTTT. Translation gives CASSPIPLPGELFF.

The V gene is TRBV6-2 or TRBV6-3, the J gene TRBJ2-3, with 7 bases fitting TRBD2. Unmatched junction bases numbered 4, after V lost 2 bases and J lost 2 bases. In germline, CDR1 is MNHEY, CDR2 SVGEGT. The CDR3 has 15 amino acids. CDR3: CASSYARLATDTQYF. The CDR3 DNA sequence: TGTGCCAGCAGTTACGCCCGACTAGCCACAGATACGCAGTATTTT.

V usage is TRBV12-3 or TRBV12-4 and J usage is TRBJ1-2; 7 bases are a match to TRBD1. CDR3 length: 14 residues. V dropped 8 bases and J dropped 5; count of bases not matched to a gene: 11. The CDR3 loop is CASSEGDSLYGYTF. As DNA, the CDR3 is TGTGCCAGCTCTGAGGGGGACAGTCTTTATGGCTACACCTTC.

In DNA, the CDR3 is TGTGCCATCAGACAGATAGCGGGAGGAAACGATGAGCAGTTCTTC. This codes for CAIRQIAGGNDEQFF. This chain uses TRBV10-3 with TRBJ2-1; 10 bases agree with TRBD2. The CDR3 consists of 15 residues. Germline lookup yields CDR1 ENHRY and CDR2 SYGVKD. Trimming at V came to 6 bases and at J to 8 bases, leaving 10 bases not matched to a gene.

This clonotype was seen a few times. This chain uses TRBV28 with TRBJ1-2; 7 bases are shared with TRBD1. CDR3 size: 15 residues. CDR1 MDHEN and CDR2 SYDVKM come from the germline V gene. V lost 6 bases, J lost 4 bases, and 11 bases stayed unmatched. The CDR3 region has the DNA TGTGCCAGCAGCCCCCCCCGGGACAGAAGCTATGGCTACACCTTC. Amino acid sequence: CASSPPRDRSYGYTF.

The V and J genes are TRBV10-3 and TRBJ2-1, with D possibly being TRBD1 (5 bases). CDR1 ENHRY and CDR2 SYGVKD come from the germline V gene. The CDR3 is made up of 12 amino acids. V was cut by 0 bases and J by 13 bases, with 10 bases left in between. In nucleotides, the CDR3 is TGTGCCATCAGTGAGTCCCAGGGCTTCCAGTTCTTC. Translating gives CAISESQGFQFF.